What follows are 23 T cell receptor beta chains derived from one specimen sequenced in a study of shared clonotypes between healthy human individuals. The table came from immunoSEQ multiplex PCR; TCRdb's copy has only in-frame clones and leaves some out. The sample contains fewer than 400,000 clones, approximately 74% of which appear only once. The sample taken for sequencing was memory CD4+ T cells sorted from blood. The subset: CD45RA-negative fraction. The receptors originated from a man aged 25-45 years in good health.

The V gene is TRBV10-3, the J gene TRBJ1-3, with D hard to call. The V and J ends lost 6 bases and 0 bases respectively, with 9 bases between them. Looked up from germline, CDR1 is ENHRY and CDR2 is SYGVKD. The CDR3 consists of 14 residues. The CDR3 nucleotides read TGTGCCATCAGCCCACTGAGCTCTGGAAACACCATATATTTT. It yields the protein CAISPLSSGNTIYF.

The V call is TRBV6-1, the J call TRBJ2-7; maybe TRBD2 (6 bases). This CDR3 region has 13 residues. Deletions cut 4 bases from V and 7 bases from J, with 14 bases between. Per germline, CDR1 MNHNS and CDR2 SASEGT. The CDR3 reads CASSVTSYGEQYF. DNA for the CDR3: TGTGCCAGCAGTGTGACTAGTTATGGAGAGCAGTACTTC.

V gene TRBV5-1 combines with J gene TRBJ2-5, with D tentatively TRBD1 or TRBD2 (5 bases each). V was clipped by 6 bases and J by 1 base, with 16 bases between them. The CDR3 length is 15 residues. Germline V gene data show CDR1 as SGHRS and CDR2 as YFSETQ. The CDR3 sequence is CASTTGTPGQETQYF. CDR3 in DNA: TGCGCCAGCACTACCGGGACCCCGGGCCAAGAGACCCAGTACTTC.

There are a few counts of this clone. The CDR3 DNA sequence: TGTGCCAGCAGCCGGAACCCAGACAGCTCCTACGAGCAGTACTTC. Translated, it gives CASSRNPDSSYEQYF. The V call is TRBV11-2, the J call TRBJ2-7; maybe TRBD1 (5 bases). The CDR3 is made up of 15 amino acids. Between the trimmed V and J ends, which lost 5 bases and 0 bases, there was a span of 14 bases. CDR1 is SGHAT, CDR2 FQNNGV, per germline.

CDR3 nucleotides: TGTGCCAGCACCGGCTCTGGGGCCAACGTCCTGACTTTC. Translation: CASTGSGANVLTF. V and J are TRBV6-1 and TRBJ2-6; no reliable D call. The germline V gene has CDR1 MNHNS and CDR2 SASEGT. The CDR3 has 13 residues. Trimming stripped 7 bases from V and 0 bases from J, with 4 bases between.

This clone has just one count. The genes are TRBV5-1 and TRBJ2-2; TRBD2 matches at 11 bases. The V segment lost 6 bases and the J segment 4 bases; nucleotides outside the gene matches: 8. CDR1 and CDR2 from the germline V gene are SGHRS and YFSETQ. The CDR3 contains 16 residues. The CDR3 spells CASKLLTSGSTGELFF. The DNA for the CDR3 is TGCGCCAGCAAATTATTAACTAGCGGGAGCACCGGGGAGCTGTTTTTT.

The chain combines TRBV28 with TRBJ2-1; TRBD2 matches at 9 bases. The V gene's germline CDR1 is MDHEN and CDR2 SYDVKM. Trimming removed 4 bases from V and 7 bases from J; junction bases left unmatched: 17. The CDR3 length is 18 residues. In DNA, the CDR3 is TGTGCCAGCAGTTCGCTAACCTATAGCGGGGGCCGTCGAAATGAGCAGTTCTTC. Translating gives CASSSLTYSGGRRNEQFF.

This rearrangement joins TRBV28 to TRBJ2-1; 9 bases align to TRBD2. CDR1 is MDHEN and CDR2 is SYDVKM in the germline V gene. With V trimmed by 10 bases and J by 5 bases, 9 bases remained unmatched. The CDR3 is 14 residues long. The CDR3 coding sequence is TGTGCCACAGAGACTAGCGGAACCCACAATGAGCAGTTCTTC. This sequence encodes CATETSGTHNEQFF.

The chain combines TRBV18 with TRBJ1-4; 10 nucleotides line up with TRBD1. Germline-derived CDR1 and CDR2 are KGHSH and LQKENI. This CDR3 region has 16 residues. After removal of 4 bases from V and 0 bases from J, the junction contained 2 bases not matched to a gene. The DNA of the CDR3 is TGTGCCAGCTCACGCGGACAGGGGGCAACTAATGAAAAACTGTTTTTT. Translated: CASSRGQGATNEKLFF.

This clone was counted at least ten times. Other DNA sequences in this specimen translate into the identical CDR3. The chain is built from TRBV29-1 and TRBJ1-2, with D maybe TRBD1 (5 bases). The CDR3 contains 11 residues. Germline V gene data show CDR1 as SQVTM and CDR2 as ANQGSEA. Deletions cut 5 bases from V and 7 bases from J, with 11 bases between. CDR3 coding DNA: TGCAGCGTTTTATCGGGGGGTGGCTACACCTTC. This gives the protein CSVLSGGGYTF.

To note about this clone: The same CDR3 is also encoded by other DNA sequences in this sample. The V call is TRBV7-9, the J call TRBJ2-1, with 8 bases aligning to TRBD2. Germline CDR1 reads SEHNR; CDR2 reads FQNEAQ (reference sequence). The CDR3 has 17 amino acids. The V and J ends lost 7 bases and 2 bases, in that order; junction bases with no gene match: 13. CDR3 DNA: TGTGCCAGCATCAATATCATGAGCGGGAGACCCTACAATGAGCAGTTCTTC. Translating gives CASINIMSGRPYNEQFF.

J is TRBJ2-2 and V is TRBV27; maybe TRBD1 (5 bases). V was cut by 5 bases and J by 0 bases, with 16 bases left in between. CDR3 length: 17 amino acids. The germline gives CDR1 MNHEY, CDR2 SMNVEV (reference sequence). CDR3 region: CASSTPTGAPNTGELFF. The CDR3 nucleotides are TGTGCCAGCAGTACCCCAACAGGAGCCCCGAACACCGGGGAGCTGTTTTTT.

The rearrangement joins TRBV5-4 to TRBJ2-7; no firm D call. V lost 0 bases, J lost 6 bases, and 22 bases lay in between. This CDR3 region has 17 residues. Germline V gene sequence: CDR1 SGHNT, CDR2 YYREEE (reference sequence). The CDR3 bases are TGTGCCAGCAGCTTGGTGCCAGGTACGACAATGCGGAGCGAGCAGTACTTC. Protein sequence: CASSLVPGTTMRSEQYF.

This clone was observed once. The gene calls are TRBV5-1 and TRBJ2-2; D possibly corresponds to TRBD1 (6 bases). The V end was cut by 0 bases, the J end by 4 bases, with 10 bases between. The CDR3 length is 15 residues. The V gene's germline CDR1 is SGHRS and CDR2 YFSETQ. CDR3 sequence: CASSLGQGFTGELFF. As DNA, the CDR3 is TGCGCCAGCAGCTTGGGGCAGGGGTTCACCGGGGAGCTGTTTTTT.

This clone was detected only once. V gene TRBV2 combines with J gene TRBJ2-1; 9 nucleotides agree with TRBD2. V gave up 4 bases and J gave up 9 bases; unmatched junction bases: 13. Germline loops: CDR1 SNHLY, CDR2 FYNNEI. This CDR3 comprises 16 residues. The CDR3 coding sequence is TGTGCCAGCAGTGTCGCTAGCGGGACATATGGGGTTGAGCAGTTCTTC. Translating gives CASSVASGTYGVEQFF.

This rearrangement joins TRBV30 to TRBJ2-5; no reliable D call. The CDR3 contains 14 residues. Germline CDR1 and CDR2: GTSNPN and SVGIG (reference sequence). V was trimmed by 4 bases and J by 5 bases, leaving 17 bases between them. CDR3: CAWIPKGARETQYF. The DNA of the CDR3 is TGTGCCTGGATACCCAAGGGCGCCCGGGAGACCCAGTACTTC.

The DNA of the CDR3 is TGTGCCAGCAGCTTAGCGTCGACAGCCAATGAGCAGTTCTTC. It codes for CASSLASTANEQFF. The chain carries TRBV11-2 and TRBJ2-1, with D maybe TRBD1 (5 bases). The germline V gene encodes CDR1 SGHAT and CDR2 FQNNGV. V was shortened by 1 base and J by 6 bases, with 10 bases between the two germline ends. This CDR3 spans 14 amino acids.

J is TRBJ2-7 and V is TRBV27; D remains unclear. CDR1 is MNHEY and CDR2 is SMNVEV in the germline V gene (reference sequence). With 6 bases removed from V and 6 bases from J, the gap between germline ends came to 15 bases. The CDR3 is 13 amino acids. CDR3 region: CASRTTYPSEQYF. CDR3 DNA: TGTGCCAGCAGAACGACGTACCCCTCCGAGCAGTACTTC.

A single count supports this clone. The J gene is TRBJ2-5, the V gene TRBV11-2; 7 bases agree with TRBD1. Germline trimming cut 6 bases from V and 5 bases from J; bases unmatched to any gene: 9. The CDR3 spans 14 residues. The germline V gene encodes CDR1 SGHAT and CDR2 FQNNGV. The CDR3 nucleotides read TGTGCCAGCAGTCCTAGGGGGCTGGGTGAGACCCAGTACTTC. It yields the protein CASSPRGLGETQYF. The full variable domain, with the rest looked up from reference TRBV11-2 and TRBJ2-5, is EAGVAQSPRYKIIEKRQSVAFWCNPISGHATLYWYQQILGQGPKLLIQFQNNGVVDDSQLPKDRFSAERLKGVDSTLKIQPAKLEDSAVYLCASSPRGLGETQYFGPGTRLLVL.

This clone came up a few times. CDR3 region: CASSLRGVRTHEQFF. In nucleotides, the CDR3 is TGTGCCAGCAGCCTTCGAGGCGTTCGTACGCATGAGCAGTTCTTC. The chain has TRBV6-5 and TRBJ2-1; D unresolved. The CDR3 is 15 amino acids. CDR1 and CDR2 from the germline V gene are MNHEY and SVGAGI. V lost 6 bases, J lost 8 bases, and 20 bases lay in between.

The chain combines TRBV10-3 with TRBJ2-1; perhaps TRBD2 as D (6 bases). V was clipped by 6 bases and J by 2 bases, with 17 bases between them. The CDR3 covers 16 residues. The germline V gene has CDR1 ENHRY and CDR2 SYGVKD. The CDR3 DNA sequence: TGTGCCATCAGGGGTACGGGGGAGGCCACCTACAATGAGCAGTTCTTC. Amino acids: CAIRGTGEATYNEQFF.

The chain employs TRBV27 and TRBJ1-1, with D tentatively TRBD1 (5 bases). Germline V gives CDR1 MNHEY, CDR2 SMNVEV (reference sequence). Trimming pared 1 base from V and 4 bases from J, leaving 10 bases between. The CDR3 contains 14 residues. CDR3 coding DNA: TGTGCCAGCAGTTTATACCGGAGGGGCACTGAAGCTTTCTTT. Translated: CASSLYRRGTEAFF.

Points on this clone: Other DNA sequences of this sample code for an identical CDR3. This rearrangement joins TRBV9 to TRBJ2-5, with D perhaps matching TRBD2 (5 bases). V lost 0 bases and J 0 bases, leaving 6 bases between the germline ends. This CDR3 spans 14 amino acids. Germline V gives CDR1 SGDLS, CDR2 YYNGEE. The CDR3 DNA is TGTGCCAGCAGCGTAGGAGGGTACCAAGAGACCCAGTACTTC. The encoded protein is CASSVGGYQETQYF.